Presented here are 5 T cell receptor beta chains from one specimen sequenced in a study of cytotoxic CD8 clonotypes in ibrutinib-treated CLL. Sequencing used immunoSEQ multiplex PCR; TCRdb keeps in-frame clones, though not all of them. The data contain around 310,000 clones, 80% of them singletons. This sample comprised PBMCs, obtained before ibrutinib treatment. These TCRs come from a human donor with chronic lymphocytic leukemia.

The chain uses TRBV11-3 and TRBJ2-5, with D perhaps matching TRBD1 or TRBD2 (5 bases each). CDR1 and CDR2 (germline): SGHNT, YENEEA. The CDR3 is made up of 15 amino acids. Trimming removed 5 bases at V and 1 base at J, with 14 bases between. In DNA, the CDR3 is TGTGCCAGCAGCAGACGGTCCGGGACCCAAGAGACCCAGTACTTC. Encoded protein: CASSRRSGTQETQYF.

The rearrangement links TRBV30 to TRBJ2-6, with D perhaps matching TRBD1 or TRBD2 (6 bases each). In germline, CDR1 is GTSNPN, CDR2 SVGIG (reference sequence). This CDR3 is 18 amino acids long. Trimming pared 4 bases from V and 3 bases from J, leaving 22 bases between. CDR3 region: CAWTGLFRGVVGANVLTF. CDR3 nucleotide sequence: TGTGCCTGGACCGGACTGTTTAGGGGGGTTGTTGGGGCCAACGTCCTGACTTTC.

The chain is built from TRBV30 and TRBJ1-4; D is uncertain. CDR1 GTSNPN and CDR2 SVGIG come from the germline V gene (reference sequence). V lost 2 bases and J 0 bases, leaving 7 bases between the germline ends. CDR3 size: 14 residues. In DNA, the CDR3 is TGTGCCTGGAGTATCGTTGCAACTAATGAAAAACTGTTTTTT. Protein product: CAWSIVATNEKLFF.

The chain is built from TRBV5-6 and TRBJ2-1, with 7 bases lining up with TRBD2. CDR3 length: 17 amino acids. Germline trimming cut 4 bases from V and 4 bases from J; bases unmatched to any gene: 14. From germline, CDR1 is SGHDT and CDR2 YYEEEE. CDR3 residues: CASSPWLAETPYNEQFF. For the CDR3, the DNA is TGTGCCAGCAGCCCCTGGCTAGCGGAGACCCCTTACAATGAGCAGTTCTTC.

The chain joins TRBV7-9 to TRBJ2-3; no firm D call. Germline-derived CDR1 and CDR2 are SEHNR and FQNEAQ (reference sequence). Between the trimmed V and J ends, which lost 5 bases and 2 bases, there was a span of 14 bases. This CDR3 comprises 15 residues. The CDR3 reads CASSLVLGNTDTQYF. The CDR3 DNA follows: TGTGCCAGCAGCCTCGTCCTGGGGAACACAGATACGCAGTATTTT.